Below, 25 T cell receptor beta chains from the same sample are listed, as sequenced in a study of T cells in Graves' hyperthyroidism and ophthalmopathy. Authors of the study amplified TCR beta CDR3 regions from RNA transcripts. TCR CDR3 regions were first amplified by RT-PCR with HTBI primers. TCRdb passed the multiplex PCR reads through MiXCR, listing each CDR3 protein once. The sample gives 310,000 or so distinct CDR3 sequences, approximately 15% of which show up once; around 55% is in the top ten. The sequenced material came from blood. These receptors were taken from a woman aged 55-69 years with Graves' ophthalmopathy.

This clonotype has a count of ten or more. V and J are TRBV6-1 and TRBJ1-1; TRBD1 aligns across 9 bases. CDR1 MNHNS and CDR2 SASEGT come from the germline V gene. V shed 6 bases and J 4 bases; nucleotides not matched to a gene: 12. This CDR3 is built from 16 residues. CDR3 loop: CASSPGQGTWTTEAFF. CDR3 sequence (DNA): TGTGCCAGCAGCCCGGGACAGGGAACGTGGACCACTGAAGCTTTCTTT.

The chain combines TRBV5-1 with TRBJ2-2; TRBD1 is a possible D gene (6 bases). The germline V gene has CDR1 SGHRS and CDR2 YFSETQ. There are 14 residues in the CDR3. Between the trimmed V and J ends, which lost 9 bases and 1 base, there was a span of 13 bases. The CDR3 region has the DNA TGCGCCACCAGGACGGGACAGAACACCGGGGAGCTGTTTTTT. Encoded protein: CATRTGQNTGELFF.

This clonotype has at least ten counts. The chain employs TRBV7-2 and TRBJ2-7; D is perhaps TRBD1 or TRBD2 (5 bases each). Trimming took 4 bases from V and 3 from J, leaving 10 bases between them. Germline CDR1 reads SGHTA; CDR2 reads FQGNSA. The CDR3 sequence is 13 residues long. The DNA for the CDR3 is TGTGCCAGCAGCTCCCGGGACGGCTACGAGCAGTACTTC. Protein sequence: CASSSRDGYEQYF. The variable domain in full, completed from reference TRBV7-2 and TRBJ2-7, reads GAGVSQSPSNKVTEKGKDVELRCDPISGHTALYWYRQSLGQGLEFLIYFQGNSAPDKSGLPSDRFSAERTGGSVSTLTIQRTQQEDSAVYLCASSSRDGYEQYFGPGTRLTVT.

This clonotype was seen repeatedly, ten times or more. The V and J genes are TRBV28 and TRBJ1-1, with unresolved D. The germline V and J ends were trimmed by 5 bases and 11 bases, with 12 bases remaining between them. The CDR3 has 11 amino acids. Germline V lookup: CDR1 MDHEN, CDR2 SYDVKM. CDR3 residues: CASSPGQRAFF. CDR3 sequence (DNA): TGTGCCAGCAGTCCCGGGCAGCGGGCTTTCTTT. The full variable domain, with the rest looked up from reference TRBV28 and TRBJ1-1, is DVKVTQSSRYLVKRTGEKVFLECVQDMDHENMFWYRQDPGLGLRLIYFSYDVKMKEKGDIPEGYSVSREKKERFSLILESASTNQTSMYLCASSPGQRAFFGQGTRLTVV.

This clonotype was found a few times. The chain recombines TRBV4-3 with TRBJ1-1, with D unclear. The CDR3 is 16 amino acids. Trimming took 0 bases from V and 0 from J, leaving 11 bases between them. Germline lookup yields CDR1 LGHNA and CDR2 YSLEER. This CDR3 reads CASSQDDKGMNTEAFF. CDR3 DNA sequence: TGCGCCAGCAGCCAAGATGACAAGGGCATGAACACTGAAGCTTTCTTT.

The sample holds a few counts of this clonotype. This chain joins TRBV20-1 and TRBJ1-2; unclear D gene. The CDR3 contains 13 residues. V was trimmed by 1 base and J by 4 bases, leaving 10 bases between them. In germline, CDR1 is DFQATT, CDR2 SNEGSKA (reference sequence). In DNA, the CDR3 is TGCAGTGCTAGAGTTGAAGTTAGCTATGGCTACACCTTC. It is translated as CSARVEVSYGYTF.

Only a few counts were recorded for this clonotype. The chain employs TRBV10-1 and TRBJ1-1, with a possible D match to TRBD1 (6 bases). Trimming left V 4 bases short and J 5 bases short, with 11 bases between. The CDR3 runs 13 residues. CDR1 and CDR2 (germline): WNHNN, SYGVQD (reference sequence). CDR3 bases: TGCGCCAGCAGTGGGGGGCCGGAGACTGAAGCTTTCTTT. It translates to CASSGGPETEAFF.

This clonotype occurred many times. The chain joins TRBV7-9 to TRBJ2-1; TRBD2 is a possible D gene (6 bases). Germline V gene lookup returns CDR1 SEHNR and CDR2 FQNEAQ (reference sequence). The CDR3 contains 14 residues. V was trimmed by 6 bases and J by 5 bases, leaving 14 bases between them. The CDR3 nucleotides read TGTGCCAGCAGGGGTAGACTAGAGAACAATGAGCAGTTCTTC. Amino acid sequence: CASRGRLENNEQFF. The entire variable domain, with the rest obtained from reference TRBV7-9 and TRBJ2-1, is as follows: DTGVSQNPRHKITKRGQNVTFRCDPISEHNRLYWYRQTLGQGPEFLTYFQNEAQLEKSRLLSDRFSAERPKGSFSTLEIQRTEQGDSAMYLCASRGRLENNEQFFGPGTRLTVL.

The chain carries TRBV10-3 and TRBJ1-6; D is possibly TRBD1 (5 bases). The germline gives CDR1 ENHRY, CDR2 SYGVKD. V was shortened by 0 bases and J by 8 bases, with 11 bases between the two germline ends. The CDR3 totals 15 residues. The CDR3 coding sequence is TGTGCCATCAGTGAGTCGCGGGGGGTTTATTCACCCCTCCACTTT. This translates into CAISESRGVYSPLHF.

This clonotype was seen many times. The V gene is TRBV12-3 or TRBV12-4, the J gene TRBJ1-6, with a tentative D call TRBD1 (6 bases). V lost 8 bases and J lost 6, with 11 bases in between. The CDR3 covers 13 residues. CDR3 amino acids: CASRGRGNSPLHF. As DNA, the CDR3 is TGTGCCAGCCGGGGCAGGGGTAATTCACCCCTCCACTTT.

The chain carries TRBV27 and TRBJ1-2, with 9 bases that match TRBD1. In germline, CDR1 is MNHEY, CDR2 SMNVEV (reference sequence). The CDR3 loop spans 16 amino acids. The ends lost 2 bases at V and 4 bases at J; junction bases unmatched: 8. CDR3 region: CASSLGGTGRSYGYTF. CDR3 coding DNA: TGTGCCAGCAGTTTAGGGGGGACAGGGAGGTCCTATGGCTACACCTTC.

Only a few counts were recorded for this clonotype. The chain couples TRBV9 to TRBJ1-2; D might be TRBD1 (5 bases). CDR1 is SGDLS and CDR2 is YYNGEE in the germline V gene. The CDR3 is made up of 14 amino acids. V dropped 0 bases and J dropped 2 bases, with 8 bases sitting between them. The CDR3 here is CASSVVGANYGYTF. The CDR3 nucleotides are TGTGCCAGCAGCGTAGTCGGGGCGAACTATGGCTACACCTTC.

This clonotype was observed at least ten times. The rearrangement joins TRBV11-3 to TRBJ2-1; the match to TRBD1 covers 8 bases. The CDR3 totals 15 residues. V was clipped by 0 bases and J by 8 bases; unmatched bases: 6. The germline V gene has CDR1 SGHNT and CDR2 YENEEA. The CDR3 nucleotides are TGTGCCAGCAGCTTAGATCGGACAGGGCGGGATGAGCAGTTCTTC. Protein sequence: CASSLDRTGRDEQFF.

The chain is built from TRBV18 and TRBJ1-6; TRBD1 agrees at 8 bases. This CDR3 comprises 15 residues. The V and J ends lost 0 bases and 14 bases, in that order; junction bases with no gene match: 9. The germline V gene has CDR1 KGHSH and CDR2 LQKENI. This CDR3 is CASSPPGQVNSALHF. DNA of the CDR3: TGTGCCAGCTCACCACCGGGACAGGTTAATTCTGCCCTCCACTTT.

J is TRBJ1-3 and V is TRBV7-9; D perhaps matches TRBD1 (5 bases). The CDR3 covers 12 residues. Germline CDR1 SEHNR, CDR2 FQNEAQ (reference sequence). This chain's CDR3 is CAAGGGGNTIYF. The CDR3 DNA sequence: TGTGCAGCCGGGGGAGGCGGAAACACCATATATTTT.

The chain employs TRBV19 and TRBJ2-5; TRBD1 aligns across 10 bases. Germline lookup yields CDR1 LNHDA and CDR2 SQIVND (reference sequence). The junction had 13 bases not matched to a gene; V was cut back by 7 bases and J by 5 bases. There are 16 residues in the CDR3. CDR3 sequence reads: CASTKTKTGGRETQYF. CDR3 coding DNA: TGTGCCAGTACGAAAACAAAGACAGGGGGCAGGGAGACCCAGTACTTC.

On this clonotype itself: Compared with germline, one end of the junction differs, possibly owing to a read error. The chain combines TRBV6-2 or TRBV6-3 with TRBJ2-5; 8 bases align to TRBD2. Germline V gives CDR1 MNHEY, CDR2 SVGEGT. The CDR3 totals 17 residues. The CDR3 spells CASSDFTFTSGQETQHF. For the CDR3, the DNA is TGTGCCAGCAGTGACTTCACGTTCACTAGCGGACAAGAGACCCAGCACTTC.

The table lists this clonotype with many counts. This chain connects TRBV11-2 to TRBJ2-5, with 7 bases that match TRBD2. The CDR3 length is 14 residues. Germline CDR1 and CDR2: SGHAT and FQNNGV. Germline trimming cut 6 bases from V and 4 bases from J; bases unmatched to any gene: 8. CDR3 loop: CASRREWMVETQYF. The CDR3 coding sequence is TGTGCCAGCAGGCGGGAGTGGATGGTAGAGACCCAGTACTTC.

This clonotype has a count of ten or more. The genes are TRBV7-9 and TRBJ2-3, with 10 bases identical to TRBD2. Per germline, CDR1 SEHNR and CDR2 FQNEAQ (reference sequence). This CDR3 is built from 15 residues. The V and J ends lost 5 bases and 6 bases, in that order; junction bases with no gene match: 8. The CDR3 nucleotides are TGTGCCAGCAGCCCCCAGGCTAGCGGGAGCGATACGCAGTATTTT. Protein product: CASSPQASGSDTQYF.

This clonotype was detected many times. J is TRBJ1-2 and V is TRBV5-1; tentative D call: TRBD1 (5 bases). This CDR3 region has 14 residues. The germline CDR1 and CDR2 sequences are SGHRS and YFSETQ. Between the trimmed V and J ends, which lost 0 bases and 9 bases, there was a span of 15 bases. The CDR3 reads CASSLEGTHRSYTF. Here the CDR3 DNA reads TGCGCCAGCAGCTTGGAAGGGACCCACCGGAGCTACACCTTC. The complete variable domain, with remaining parts taken from reference TRBV5-1 and TRBJ1-2, reads KAGVTQTPRYLIKTRGQQVTLSCSPISGHRSVSWYQQTPGQGLQFLFEYFSETQRNKGNFPGRFSGRQFSNSRSEMNVSTLELGDSALYLCASSLEGTHRSYTFGSGTRLTVV.

The chain uses TRBV5-1 and TRBJ1-6; TRBD1 is a possible D gene (5 bases). The germline CDR1 and CDR2 sequences are SGHRS and YFSETQ. The CDR3 runs to 11 residues. V was cut by 3 bases and J by 19 bases, with 14 bases left in between. As DNA, the CDR3 is TGCGCCAGCAGCTCGCAGGGTCGTCTTCACTTT. Encoded protein: CASSSQGRLHF. The variable domain in full, with the rest retrieved from reference TRBV5-1 and TRBJ1-6, is KAGVTQTPRYLIKTRGQQVTLSCSPISGHRSVSWYQQTPGQGLQFLFEYFSETQRNKGNFPGRFSGRQFSNSRSEMNVSTLELGDSALYLCASSSQGRLHFGNGTRLTVT.

The table lists this clonotype with many counts. The chain couples TRBV5-1 to TRBJ2-1; TRBD1 is a possible D gene (5 bases). CDR3 length: 13 amino acids. Germline V gene data show CDR1 as SGHRS and CDR2 as YFSETQ. V lost 0 bases and J lost 6, with 7 bases in between. CDR3 sequence reads: CASSLDRTNEQFF. CDR3 bases: TGCGCCAGCAGCTTGGACAGGACCAATGAGCAGTTCTTC.

This chain links TRBV12-5 with TRBJ2-3, with TRBD2 matching over 7 bases. After removal of 0 bases from V and 2 bases from J, the junction contained 11 bases not matched to a gene. CDR1 LGHNT and CDR2 FRNRAP come from the germline V gene. The CDR3 loop spans 18 amino acids. The CDR3, as DNA: TGTGCTAGTGGTTTGGTACGGACTGGCGGGAGTCCCACAGATACGCAGTATTTT. This sequence encodes CASGLVRTGGSPTDTQYF.

This chain links TRBV5-1 with TRBJ1-4; the D is unclear. V shed 3 bases and J shed 3 bases, with 15 bases lying between them. CDR3 length: 16 amino acids. CDR1 and CDR2 (germline): SGHRS, YFSETQ. The CDR3 region has the DNA TGCGCCAGCAGCTCGACCTCTAATAGAGCTAATGAAAAACTGTTTTTT. This translates into CASSSTSNRANEKLFF.

There are a few counts of this clonotype. The CDR3 coding sequence is TGCGCCAGCAGCCAAGTTCTAGCGGGATCAGATACGCAGTATTTT. Translation: CASSQVLAGSDTQYF. The chain combines TRBV4-3 with TRBJ2-3; 9 bases align to TRBD2. V shed 1 base and J 4 bases; nucleotides not matched to a gene: 3. The CDR3 runs 15 residues. Per germline, CDR1 LGHNA and CDR2 YSLEER.